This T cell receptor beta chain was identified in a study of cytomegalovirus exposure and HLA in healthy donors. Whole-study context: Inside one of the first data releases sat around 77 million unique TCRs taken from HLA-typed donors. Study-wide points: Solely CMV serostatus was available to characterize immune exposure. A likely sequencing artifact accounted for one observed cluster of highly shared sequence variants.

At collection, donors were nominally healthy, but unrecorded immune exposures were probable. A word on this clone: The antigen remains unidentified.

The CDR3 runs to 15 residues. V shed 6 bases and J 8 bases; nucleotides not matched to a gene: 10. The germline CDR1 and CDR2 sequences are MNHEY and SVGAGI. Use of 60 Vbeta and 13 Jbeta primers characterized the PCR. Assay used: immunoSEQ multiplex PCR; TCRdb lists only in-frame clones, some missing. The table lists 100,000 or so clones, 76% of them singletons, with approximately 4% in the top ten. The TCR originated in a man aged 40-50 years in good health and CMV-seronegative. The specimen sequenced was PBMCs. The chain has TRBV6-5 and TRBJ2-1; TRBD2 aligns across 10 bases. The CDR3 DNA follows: TGTGCCAGCAGCCATGGGAGCGGGGGGGCATATGAGCAGTTCTTC. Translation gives CASSHGSGGAYEQFF.